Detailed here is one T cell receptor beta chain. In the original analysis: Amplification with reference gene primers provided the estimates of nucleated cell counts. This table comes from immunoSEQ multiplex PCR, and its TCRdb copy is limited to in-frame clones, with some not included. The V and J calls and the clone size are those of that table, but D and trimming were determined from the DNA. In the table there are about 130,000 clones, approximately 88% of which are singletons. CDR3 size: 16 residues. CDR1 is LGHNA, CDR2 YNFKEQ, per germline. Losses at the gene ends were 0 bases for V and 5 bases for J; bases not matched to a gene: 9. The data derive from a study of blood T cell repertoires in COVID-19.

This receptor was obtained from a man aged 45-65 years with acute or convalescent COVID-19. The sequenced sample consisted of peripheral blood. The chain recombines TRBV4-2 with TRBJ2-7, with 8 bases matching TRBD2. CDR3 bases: TGTGCCAGCAGCCAAGATGTAAGCGGGGGCGTCGACGAGCAGTACTTC. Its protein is CASSQDVSGGVDEQYF.